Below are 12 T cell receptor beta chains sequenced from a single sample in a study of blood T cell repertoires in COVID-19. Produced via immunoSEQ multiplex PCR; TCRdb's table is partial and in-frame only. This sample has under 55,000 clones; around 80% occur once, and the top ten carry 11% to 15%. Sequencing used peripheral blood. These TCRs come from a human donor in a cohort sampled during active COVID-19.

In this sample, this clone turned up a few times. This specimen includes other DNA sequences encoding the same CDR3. The chain's CDR3 is CASSPTGYEQYF. The CDR3 DNA sequence: TGTGCCAGCAGCCCGACAGGCTACGAGCAGTACTTC. The chain links TRBV7-9 to TRBJ2-7; D is possibly TRBD1 (6 bases). Between the trimmed V and J ends, which lost 5 bases and 3 bases, there was a span of 8 bases. Per germline, CDR1 SEHNR and CDR2 FQNEAQ (reference sequence). This CDR3 spans 12 amino acids.

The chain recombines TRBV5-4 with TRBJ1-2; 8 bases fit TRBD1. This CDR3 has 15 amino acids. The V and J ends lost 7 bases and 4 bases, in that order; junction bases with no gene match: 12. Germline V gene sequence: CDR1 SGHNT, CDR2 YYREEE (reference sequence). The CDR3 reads CASAPRPTGGYGYTF. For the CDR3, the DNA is TGTGCCAGCGCCCCGAGACCCACAGGGGGCTATGGCTACACCTTC.

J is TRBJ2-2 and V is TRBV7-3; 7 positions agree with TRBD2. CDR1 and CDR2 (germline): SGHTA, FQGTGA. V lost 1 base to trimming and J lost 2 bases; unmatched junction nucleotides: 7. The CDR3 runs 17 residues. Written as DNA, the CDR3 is TGTGCCAGCAGCTTAATCGGTCTAGCGGCCAACACCGGGGAGCTGTTTTTT. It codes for CASSLIGLAANTGELFF.

The DNA for the CDR3 is TGTGCCAGCAGCCCAGGGGCAGGGGGCGAAGTTGAAAAACTGTTTTTT. Amino acid sequence: CASSPGAGGEVEKLFF. V gene TRBV7-6 combines with J gene TRBJ1-4, with 8 bases identical to TRBD1. Trimming removed 5 bases from V and 7 bases from J; junction bases left unmatched: 12. Looked up from germline, CDR1 is SGHVS and CDR2 is FNYEAQ. CDR3 length: 16 residues.

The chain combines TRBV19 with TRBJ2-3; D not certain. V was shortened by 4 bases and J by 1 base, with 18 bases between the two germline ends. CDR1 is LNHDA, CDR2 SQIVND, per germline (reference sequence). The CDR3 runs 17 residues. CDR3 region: CASSTPIGSIGTDTQYF. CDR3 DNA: TGTGCCAGTAGTACCCCCATTGGTAGTATAGGCACAGATACGCAGTATTTT.

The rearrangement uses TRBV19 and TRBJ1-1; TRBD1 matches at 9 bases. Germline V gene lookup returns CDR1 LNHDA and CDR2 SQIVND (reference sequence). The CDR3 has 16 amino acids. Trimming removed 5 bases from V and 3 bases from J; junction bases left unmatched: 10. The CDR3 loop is CASSRSGTGLHTEAFF. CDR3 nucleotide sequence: TGTGCCAGTAGTCGCTCCGGGACAGGGTTGCACACTGAAGCTTTCTTT.

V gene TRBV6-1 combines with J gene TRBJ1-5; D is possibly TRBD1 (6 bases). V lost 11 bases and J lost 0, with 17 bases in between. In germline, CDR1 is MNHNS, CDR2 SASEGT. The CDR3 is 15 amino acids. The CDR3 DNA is TGTGCCGGACGCAGGGGAAAGGATAGCAATCAGCCCCAGCATTTT. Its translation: CAGRRGKDSNQPQHF.

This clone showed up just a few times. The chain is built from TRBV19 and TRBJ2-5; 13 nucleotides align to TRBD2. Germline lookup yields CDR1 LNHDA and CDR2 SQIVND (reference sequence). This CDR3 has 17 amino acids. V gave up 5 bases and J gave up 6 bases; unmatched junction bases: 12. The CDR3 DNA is TGTGCCAGTAGTCCCCGCGGACTAGCGGGAGATAGTAAGACCCAGTACTTC. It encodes CASSPRGLAGDSKTQYF.

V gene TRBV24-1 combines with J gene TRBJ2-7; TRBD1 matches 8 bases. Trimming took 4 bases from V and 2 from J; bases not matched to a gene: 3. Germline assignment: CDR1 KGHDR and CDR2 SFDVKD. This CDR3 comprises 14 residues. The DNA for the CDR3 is TGTGCCACCAGTGACACGACAGGGGCCTACGAGCAGTACTTC. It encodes CATSDTTGAYEQYF.

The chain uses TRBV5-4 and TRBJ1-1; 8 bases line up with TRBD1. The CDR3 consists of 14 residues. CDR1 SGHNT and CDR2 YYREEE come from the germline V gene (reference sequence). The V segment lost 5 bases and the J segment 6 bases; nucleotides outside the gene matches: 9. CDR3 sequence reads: CASSSTDRAPEAFF. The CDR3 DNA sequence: TGTGCCAGCAGTTCGACGGACAGGGCCCCTGAAGCTTTCTTT.

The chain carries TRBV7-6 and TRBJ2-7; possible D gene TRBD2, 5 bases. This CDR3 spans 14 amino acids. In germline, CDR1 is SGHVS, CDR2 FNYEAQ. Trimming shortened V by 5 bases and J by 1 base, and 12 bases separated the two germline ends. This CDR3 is CASSDRGFSYEQYF. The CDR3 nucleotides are TGTGCCAGCAGCGACCGGGGTTTTTCCTACGAGCAGTACTTC.

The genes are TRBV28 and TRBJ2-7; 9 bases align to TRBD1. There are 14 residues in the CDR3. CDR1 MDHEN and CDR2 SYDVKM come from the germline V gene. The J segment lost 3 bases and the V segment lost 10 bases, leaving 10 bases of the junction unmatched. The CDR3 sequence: CATGTGPPDYEQYF. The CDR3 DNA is TGTGCCACGGGGACAGGGCCCCCCGACTACGAGCAGTACTTC.